One sample yielded the 22 T cell receptor beta chains listed below, sequenced in a study of control samples from healthy donors and cancer patients. The assay was immunoSEQ multiplex PCR, and TCRdb's table has in-frame clones only and misses some. The sample lists roughly 98,000 clones, almost 85% seen once, with approximately 9.8% in the top ten. Sequencing was performed on blood. These receptors all stem from a woman aged 55-70 years in good health.

This clone showed up just a few times. Different DNA sequences within this sample yield the same CDR3. This chain connects TRBV10-2 to TRBJ1-1; D unclear. Germline CDR1 is WSHSY and CDR2 is SAAADI. The CDR3 consists of 13 residues. Trimming took 7 bases from V and 0 from J, leaving 9 bases between them. The CDR3 DNA follows: TGCGCCAGCAAATCAGGAATGAACACTGAAGCTTTCTTT. Encoded protein: CASKSGMNTEAFF.

This sequence joins TRBV5-6 and TRBJ2-7; D is unclear. V was cut by 4 bases and J by 0 bases, with 8 bases left in between. The germline V gene has CDR1 SGHDT and CDR2 YYEEEE. This CDR3 contains 13 residues. CDR3 in DNA: TGTGCCAGCAGCCTACAGTCCTCCTACGAGCAGTACTTC. This gives the protein CASSLQSSYEQYF.

The chain combines TRBV6-2 or TRBV6-3 with TRBJ2-7; possible D gene TRBD2, 6 bases. Germline CDR1 reads MNHEY; CDR2 reads SVGEGT. The V end was cut by 5 bases, the J end by 7 bases, with 12 bases between. The CDR3 loop spans 12 amino acids. CDR3 sequence reads: CASSAAGIEQYF. CDR3 coding DNA: TGTGCCAGCAGTGCCGCGGGGATAGAGCAGTACTTC.

V and J are TRBV5-4 and TRBJ2-3, with TRBD1 as a possible D gene (6 bases). CDR1 and CDR2 (germline): SGHNT, YYREEE (reference sequence). CDR3 length equals 15 residues. V shed 0 bases and J shed 2 bases, with 10 bases lying between them. The CDR3 bases are TGTGCCAGCAGCTTGGATGGGGGCCCCACAGATACGCAGTATTTT. Protein product: CASSLDGGPTDTQYF.

V usage is TRBV28 and J usage is TRBJ2-5; maybe TRBD1 (5 bases). Germline assignment: CDR1 MDHEN and CDR2 SYDVKM. The CDR3 loop spans 12 amino acids. V gave up 2 bases and J gave up 10 bases, with 11 bases separating them. The CDR3 DNA reads as TGTGCCAGCAGTTTAGGCAGGGAAGACCAGTACTTC. It translates to CASSLGREDQYF.

The chain couples TRBV6-5 to TRBJ1-4; D gene uncertain. V was cut by 8 bases and J by 0 bases, with 13 bases left in between. Germline values: CDR1 MNHEY, CDR2 SVGAGI. The CDR3 has 15 residues. DNA of the CDR3: TGTGCCAGCCGACTGGGCGGGCCAACTAATGAAAAACTGTTTTTT. Translation gives CASRLGGPTNEKLFF.

This clone was picked up one time. The chain combines TRBV27 with TRBJ2-1, with D tentatively TRBD1 (6 bases). The germline V gene has CDR1 MNHEY and CDR2 SMNVEV (reference sequence). With 0 bases removed from V and 7 bases from J, the gap between germline ends came to 16 bases. This CDR3 contains 16 residues. This CDR3 reads CASSLSPRPTGNEQFF. In DNA form, the CDR3 reads TGTGCCAGCAGTTTATCGCCCAGACCTACAGGGAATGAGCAGTTCTTC.

The V call is TRBV7-9, the J call TRBJ1-2; D not resolved. Trimming stripped 5 bases from V and 4 bases from J, with 14 bases between. The CDR3 is made up of 14 amino acids. Germline assignment: CDR1 SEHNR and CDR2 FQNEAQ (reference sequence). The CDR3 nucleotides read TGTGCCAGCAGCCCTGGGCGGGTGCTCTATGGCTACACCTTC. Translating gives CASSPGRVLYGYTF.

CDR3 sequence: CASSLRGPIPGYTF. CDR3 nucleotides: TGTGCCAGCAGCTTGCGTGGCCCAATACCGGGCTACACCTTC. This sequence joins TRBV5-4 and TRBJ1-2; unclear D gene. The CDR3 runs 14 residues. Germline CDR1 is SGHNT and CDR2 is YYREEE (reference sequence). The V end lost 1 base, the J end lost 8 bases, and 15 bases lay between the germline ends. The entire variable domain, with the rest obtained from reference TRBV5-4 and TRBJ1-2, is as follows: ETGVTQSPTHLIKTRGQQVTLRCSSQSGHNTVSWYQQALGQGPQFIFQYYREEENGRGNFPPRFSGLQFPNYSSELNVNALELDDSALYLCASSLRGPIPGYTFGSGTRLTVV.

The chain is built from TRBV14 and TRBJ2-1; D uncertain. Deletions cut 0 bases from V and 1 base from J, with 7 bases between. The CDR3 has 15 residues. Germline V CDR1 and CDR2: SGHDN, FVKESK. The chain's CDR3 is CASSQESRSYNEQFF. The CDR3 DNA reads as TGTGCCAGCAGCCAAGAGAGTAGATCCTACAATGAGCAGTTCTTC.

The V call is TRBV4-1, the J call TRBJ2-7, with no clear D. Germline-derived CDR1 and CDR2 are MGHRA and YSYEKL. Trimming left V 1 base short and J 4 bases short, with 14 bases between. The CDR3 covers 15 residues. The CDR3 protein is CASSQVRDGFYEQYF. In nucleotides, the CDR3 is TGCGCCAGCAGCCAAGTTCGTGACGGATTTTACGAGCAGTACTTC.

J is TRBJ1-4 and V is TRBV7-2; D is perhaps TRBD1 (5 bases). Per the germline V gene, CDR1 is SGHTA and CDR2 is FQGNSA. V gave up 5 bases and J gave up 2 bases, with 15 bases separating them. The CDR3 runs 16 residues. The CDR3 bases are TGTGCCAGCAGCACCCAGGGACCCGAGACTAATGAAAAACTGTTTTTT. Its protein is CASSTQGPETNEKLFF.

The genes are TRBV5-1 and TRBJ2-7; TRBD2 aligns across 8 bases. Germline assignment: CDR1 SGHRS and CDR2 YFSETQ. V lost 0 bases to trimming and J lost 4 bases; unmatched junction nucleotides: 3. The CDR3 runs 14 residues. The CDR3 nucleotides read TGCGCCAGCAGCTTGGCGGGGACTAGTTACGAGCAGTACTTC. Translation gives CASSLAGTSYEQYF.

The CDR3 reads CASSDRGQRNVQPQHF. The CDR3 DNA reads as TGTGCCAGCAGTGATAGGGGACAGCGGAATGTTCAGCCCCAGCATTTT. The chain joins TRBV6-4 to TRBJ1-5; TRBD1 matches at 7 bases. The CDR3 extends over 16 amino acids. Germline V gives CDR1 MRHNA, CDR2 SNTAGT. V dropped 3 bases and J dropped 6; count of bases not matched to a gene: 11.

This chain uses TRBV4-1 with TRBJ2-7; D is possibly TRBD2 (5 bases). Germline lookup yields CDR1 MGHRA and CDR2 YSYEKL. V gave up 0 bases and J gave up 0 bases, with 6 bases separating them. The CDR3 totals 14 residues. This chain's CDR3 is CASSQEGSSYEQYF. The CDR3 DNA reads as TGCGCCAGCAGCCAAGAAGGGAGCTCCTACGAGCAGTACTTC.

The chain couples TRBV15 to TRBJ2-2; a possible D gene is TRBD2 (6 bases). The CDR3 has 16 amino acids. The V gene's germline CDR1 is LNHNV and CDR2 YYDKDF (reference sequence). The ends were cut back, 1 base at V and 2 bases at J, with 11 bases in the middle. The CDR3 DNA reads TGTGCCACCAGCAGAGTTGGCGGGGCTAACACCGGGGAGCTGTTTTTT. Its protein product is CATSRVGGANTGELFF.

The chain combines TRBV7-2 with TRBJ2-7, with D unresolved. V lost 0 bases, J lost 5 bases, and 11 bases lay in between. Per the germline V gene, CDR1 is SGHTA and CDR2 is FQGNSA. The CDR3 consists of 14 residues. CDR3 sequence: CASSLAVGLDEQYF. In nucleotides, the CDR3 is TGTGCCAGCAGCTTAGCAGTAGGTCTGGACGAGCAGTACTTC. The full variable domain, with the rest looked up from reference TRBV7-2 and TRBJ2-7, is GAGVSQSPSNKVTEKGKDVELRCDPISGHTALYWYRQSLGQGLEFLIYFQGNSAPDKSGLPSDRFSAERTGGSVSTLTIQRTQQEDSAVYLCASSLAVGLDEQYFGPGTRLTVT.

The chain uses TRBV7-9 and TRBJ2-1, with D unclear. Germline values: CDR1 SEHNR, CDR2 FQNEAQ (reference sequence). CDR3 length: 13 residues. With 1 base removed from V and 7 bases from J, the gap between germline ends came to 8 bases. This CDR3 is CASSLERANEQFF. Here the CDR3 DNA reads TGTGCCAGCAGCTTAGAACGAGCGAATGAGCAGTTCTTC.

J is TRBJ2-5 and V is TRBV5-1; 8 positions match TRBD1. The CDR3 is 15 amino acids. Germline trimming cut 4 bases from V and 2 bases from J; bases unmatched to any gene: 7. Germline-derived CDR1 and CDR2 are SGHRS and YFSETQ. DNA of the CDR3: TGCGCCAGCAGCCCCTCCGGGACAGGACAAGAGACCCAGTACTTC. The encoded protein is CASSPSGTGQETQYF. Full variable domain (rest looked up from reference TRBV5-1 and TRBJ2-5): KAGVTQTPRYLIKTRGQQVTLSCSPISGHRSVSWYQQTPGQGLQFLFEYFSETQRNKGNFPGRFSGRQFSNSRSEMNVSTLELGDSALYLCASSPSGTGQETQYFGPGTRLLVL.

The gene calls are TRBV28 and TRBJ1-6; TRBD1 matches at 7 bases. This CDR3 spans 19 amino acids. Per germline, CDR1 MDHEN and CDR2 SYDVKM. Unmatched junction bases numbered 19, after V lost 6 bases and J lost 5 bases. The CDR3 DNA follows: TGTGCCAGCAGCCCCGTCGACCAGGCGACAAGGGGGCATAATTCACCCCTCCACTTT. Translated: CASSPVDQATRGHNSPLHF.

A single count supports this clone. The chain employs TRBV7-2 and TRBJ2-3, with a tentative D call TRBD2 (6 bases). Trimming took off 5 bases at V and 2 bases at J, with 11 bases between the two ends. The germline CDR1 and CDR2 sequences are SGHTA and FQGNSA. The CDR3 totals 14 residues. CDR3 protein: CASSTGTYTDTQYF. CDR3 DNA: TGTGCCAGCAGCACTGGGACTTACACAGATACGCAGTATTTT.

The rearrangement links TRBV9 to TRBJ2-2, with a weak D call TRBD2 (5 bases). Per germline, CDR1 SGDLS and CDR2 YYNGEE. Deletions cut 4 bases from V and 8 bases from J, with 15 bases between. The CDR3 sequence is 14 residues long. CDR3 sequence (DNA): TGTGCCAGCAGCTCACGCCCTCTAGCTGGGGAGCTGTTTTTT. This translates into CASSSRPLAGELFF.